This T cell receptor (beta chain) was retrieved from a study of cytomegalovirus exposure and HLA in healthy donors. Findings of the study overall: The authors assumed roughly uniform sequencing depth across donors for presence/absence analyses.

Donors were nominally healthy when sampled, though unrecorded immune exposures were likely. PCR was performed using 60 Vbeta and 13 Jbeta primers. Libraries were prepared by immunoSEQ multiplex PCR; TCRdb keeps only in-frame clonotypes and omits some of them. Of 150,000 or so clones listed, around 88% are singletons. The length of the CDR3 is 14 residues. Unmatched junction bases numbered 5, after V lost 6 bases and J lost 4 bases. Germline-derived CDR1 and CDR2 are SNHLY and FYNNEI. A remark on this clone: The antigen remains unidentified.

This chain links TRBV2 with TRBJ2-2, with 7 bases matching TRBD2. Input material: PBMCs. The clonotype originates from a woman aged 18-29 years in good health and CMV-seronegative. Written as DNA, the CDR3 is TGTGCCAGCAGATTGGGCGGGGGCACCGGGGAGCTGTTTTTT. This encodes CASRLGGGTGELFF.